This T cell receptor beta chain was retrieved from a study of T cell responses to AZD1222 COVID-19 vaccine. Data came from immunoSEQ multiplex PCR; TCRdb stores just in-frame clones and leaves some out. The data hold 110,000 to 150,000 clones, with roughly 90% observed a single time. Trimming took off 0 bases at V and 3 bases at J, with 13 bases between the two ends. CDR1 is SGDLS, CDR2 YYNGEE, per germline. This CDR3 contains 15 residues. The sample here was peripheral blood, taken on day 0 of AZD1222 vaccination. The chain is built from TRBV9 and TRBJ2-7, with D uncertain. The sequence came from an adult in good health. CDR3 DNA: TGTGCCAGCAGCGTAGCGGCGTCAAGTATCTACGAGCAGTACTTC. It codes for CASSVAASSIYEQYF.